This is a list of T cell receptor beta chains from one sample in a study of T cell responses to AZD1222 COVID-19 vaccine. Clones were sequenced by immunoSEQ multiplex PCR, and TCRdb holds only the in-frame ones, with some missing. The sample records approximately 100,000 clones, 90% being singletons. Specimen: peripheral blood, collected on day 0 of AZD1222 vaccination. These receptors came from an adult in good health. The CDR3 runs from the conserved cysteine through the conserved F or W. A D gene is named only where the DNA matches it firmly. Expanded clones are given a class, and other clones once, few, many or no size at all.

length	V	J	D	size	DNA	CDR3
12	TRBV30	TRBJ1-2	-	-	TGTGCCTGGAGTGTAACCGGCTATGGCTACACCTTC	CAWSVTGYGYTF
12	TRBV10-1	TRBJ2-7	-	few	TGCGCCAAAGACAGCGGACGGGTGGAGCAGTACTTC	CAKDSGRVEQYF
13	TRBV28	TRBJ1-1	-	-	TGTGCCAGCAGTCGAATCAGGGACTCTGAAGCTTTCTTT	CASSRIRDSEAFF
13	TRBV12-3/TRBV12-4	TRBJ2-1	-	few	TGTGCCAGCAGCGATACAGGGCGAGATGAGCAGTTCTTC	CASSDTGRDEQFF
16	TRBV4-1	TRBJ1-2	-	few	TGCGCCAGCAGCCAAGAAAGTAGGGTTCCGATCTATGGCTACACCTTC	CASSQESRVPIYGYTF
13	TRBV6-5	TRBJ2-4	-	-	TGTGCCAGCAGTCAGGACCTCAGATTTATTCAGTACTTC	CASSQDLRFIQYF
15	TRBV7-9	TRBJ2-5	TRBD1	-	TGTGCCAGCAGCATGGGGACAGGGATTATGAAGACCCAGTACTTC	CASSMGTGIMKTQYF
14	TRBV7-3	TRBJ1-2	TRBD1	-	TGTGCCAGCAGCGCGACAGGGGGGCAATATGGCTACACCTTC	CASSATGGQYGYTF
14	TRBV6-1	TRBJ2-7	-	-	TGTGCCAGCAGTGAAGCCGTCACAGCCTACGAGCAGTACTTC	CASSEAVTAYEQYF
15	TRBV19	TRBJ2-2	-	-	TGTGCCAGTAGGATAATGGGGGGATCAACCGGGGAGCTGTTTTTT	CASRIMGGSTGELFF
20	TRBV4-1	TRBJ2-5	TRBD2	-	TGCGCCAGCAGCCAGTATTCGCCGGGACTAGCGGGGCCGTACCAAGAGACCCAGTACTTC	CASSQYSPGLAGPYQETQYF
16	TRBV28	TRBJ2-1	-	-	TGTGCCAGCAATTCCCCCCTAGCGCGAGGAGACAATGAGCAGTTCTTC	CASNSPLARGDNEQFF
14	TRBV4-2	TRBJ2-1	TRBD2	-	TGTGCCAGCAGCGCACTAGCGGGGCCCGGTGAGCAGTTCTTC	CASSALAGPGEQFF
14	TRBV27	TRBJ1-6	-	-	TGTGCCAGCAGTTTAATTGACCCTAATTCACCCCTCCACTTT	CASSLIDPNSPLHF
15	TRBV5-5	TRBJ1-2	-	-	TGTGCCAGCAGACCAGGGGCTGTGGGTAACTATGGCTACACCTTC	CASRPGAVGNYGYTF
13	TRBV15	TRBJ1-2	TRBD1	-	TGTGCCACCTCACGACAGGGCACTTGGGGCTACACCTTC	CATSRQGTWGYTF
15	TRBV7-9	TRBJ2-7	TRBD2	-	TGTGCCAGCAGCGAGACTAGCGGTCCGTCCTACGAGCAGTACTTC	CASSETSGPSYEQYF
15	TRBV5-4	TRBJ1-6	-	once	TGTGCCAGCATGAACGGAGGCAGTAGTGTCTCACCCCTCCACTTT	CASMNGGSSVSPLHF
17	TRBV24-1	TRBJ2-2	TRBD1	-	TGTGCCACCGGCTCCGGGACAGGGGGCGCGGACACCGGGGAGCTGTTTTTT	CATGSGTGGADTGELFF
14	TRBV7-6	TRBJ2-1	-	-	TGTGCCAGCAGCGTACAGGGCTCCTACAATGAGCAGTTCTTC	CASSVQGSYNEQFF
15	TRBV4-2	TRBJ1-2	-	-	TGTGCCAGCAGCCAAGATCACCCCACGAACTATGGCTACACCTTC	CASSQDHPTNYGYTF
14	TRBV19	TRBJ2-2	-	-	TGTGCCATAAAAAGTGACAGGTACACCGGGGAGCTGTTTTTT	CAIKSDRYTGELFF
17	TRBV18	TRBJ2-7	TRBD1	once	TGTGCCAGCTCACCACGATCACCGGGACAGGGGCTCTACGAGCAGTACTTC	CASSPRSPGQGLYEQYF
13	TRBV29-1	TRBJ1-1	-	once	TGCAGCGTTGCTCCTGATACGGACACTGAAGCTTTCTTT	CSVAPDTDTEAFF
15	TRBV6-2/TRBV6-3	TRBJ1-2	-	-	TGTGCCAGCAGTTTGTCCGACACTAGAACGAATGGCTACACCTTC	CASSLSDTRTNGYTF
14	TRBV10-3	TRBJ1-2	-	-	TGTGCCATCAGTGAGTCTGGGAGATTTAATGGCTACACCTTC	CAISESGRFNGYTF
15	TRBV7-2	TRBJ2-2	-	-	TGTGCCAGCAGCTTAGCGGGGGGGCCTCTCGGGGAGCTGTTTTTT	CASSLAGGPLGELFF
12	TRBV7-9	TRBJ2-1	-	-	TGTGCCAGCGGGAGGAACTACAATGAGCAGTTCTTC	CASGRNYNEQFF